This T cell receptor (beta chain) was sequenced for a study of CD8 T cells in Susac syndrome. CDR1 and CDR2 (germline): DFQATT, SNEGSKA (reference sequence). There are 13 residues in the CDR3. Trimming pared 7 bases from V and 6 bases from J, leaving 16 bases between. Reverse transcription of roughly 0.5 to 1 ug RNA was performed with random hexamers. Coverage of TCR beta CDR3 amplification by immunoSEQ multiplex PCR extended to 54 Vbeta and 13 Jbeta. Using its own MiXCR run on the immunoSEQ multiplex PCR reads, TCRdb lists one record per CDR3 protein. The repertoire includes 180,000 or so distinct CDR3 sequences, about 93% of them detected once, and around 0.14% sits in the top ten. Healthy donors served as age- and sex-matched controls.

The sequencing sample was made of CD4+ T cells from PBMCs. The chain uses TRBV20-1 and TRBJ2-1; a weak D match, TRBD2 (6 bases). This receptor was taken from a human donor in good health. The CDR3 here is CSVLRGSSNEQFF. CDR3 in DNA: TGCAGTGTCTTGCGGGGTAGTAGCAATGAGCAGTTCTTC.